These T cell receptor beta chains were read from a single sample in a study of shared clonotypes between healthy human individuals. The data were produced by immunoSEQ multiplex PCR, yet TCRdb's version contains in-frame clones alone and is incomplete. The table shows approximately 2.5 million clones, with roughly 92% occurring only once. What was sequenced was naive CD4+ T cells sorted from blood. The receptors originated from a man aged 18-30 years in good health. The CDR3 runs from the conserved cysteine through the conserved F or W. The D gene is left open where the match is weak. Size tells how often a clone was seen (once, few, many) or the class of an expanded clone, and some rows leave it out.

len	j_gene	abundance	v_gene	d_gene	CDR3nt	CDR3aa
14	TRBJ2-3	.	TRBV5-3	.	TGTGCCAGAAGCTTACGGCAGAGCGCAGATACGCAGTATTTT	CARSLRQSADTQYF
15	TRBJ2-5	few	TRBV6-5	.	TGTGCCAGCAGTTACTGGGCCGGGCGTCAGGAGACCCAGTACTTC	CASSYWAGRQETQYF
13	TRBJ2-5	.	TRBV5-1	.	TGCGCCAGCAGCTTGGCCCCGGGGGAGACCCAGTACTTC	CASSLAPGETQYF
14	TRBJ1-1	.	TRBV18	.	TGTGCCAGCTCACTACAGGGTCGGGACACTGAAGCTTTCTTT	CASSLQGRDTEAFF
14	TRBJ2-7	.	TRBV18	TRBD2	TGTGCCAGCTCTCCGGTGACTAGCGGAGAGGAGCAGTACTTC	CASSPVTSGEEQYF
15	TRBJ1-5	.	TRBV19	TRBD1	TGTGCCAGTAGCCTAGACAGGGGGAGGAATCAGCCCCAGCATTTT	CASSLDRGRNQPQHF
17	TRBJ2-7	once	TRBV7-2	.	TGTGCCAGCAGCCCGTGGGGGGAGTCCAAGAGCTCCTACGAGCAGTACTTC	CASSPWGESKSSYEQYF
15	TRBJ2-1	.	TRBV7-3	.	TGTGCCAGCAGCTTAATCGGCCTTTCGGTAAATGAGCAGTTCTTC	CASSLIGLSVNEQFF
16	TRBJ1-5	.	TRBV28	.	TGTGCCAGCAGTTTATTATTCCAAGTACGCAATCAGCCCCAGCATTTT	CASSLLFQVRNQPQHF
15	TRBJ2-5	.	TRBV6-5	TRBD2	TGTGCCAGCAGCAGCGGGGGGTTGTACCAAGAGACCCAGTACTTC	CASSSGGLYQETQYF
18	TRBJ1-1	.	TRBV5-1	TRBD1	TGCGCCAGCAGCTTGTCTGGGACAGGGGGCGCTTGGGACACTGAAGCTTTCTTT	CASSLSGTGGAWDTEAFF
12	TRBJ1-1	.	TRBV10-3	.	TGTGCCATCAGGGCGGGAGACACTGAAGCTTTCTTT	CAIRAGDTEAFF
19	TRBJ2-4	.	TRBV4-3	.	TGCGCCAGCAGCCAAGCTGTACCTTTAGGCTCTTTGGGCAAAAACATTCAGTACTTC	CASSQAVPLGSLGKNIQYF
15	TRBJ2-4	.	TRBV15	TRBD2	TGTGCCACTGGCAAGACTAGCGGTCAGAAAAACATTCAGTACTTC	CATGKTSGQKNIQYF
12	TRBJ2-7	.	TRBV2	.	TGTGCCAGCAGTGAATGGGTCCGGGAGCAGTACTTC	CASSEWVREQYF
13	TRBJ2-2	.	TRBV11-3	.	TGTGCCAGCAGCGAACAGGGCTTCGGGGAGCTGTTTTTT	CASSEQGFGELFF
16	TRBJ1-4	.	TRBV4-1	TRBD1	TGCGCCAGCAGCCAAGGGACGGGACAGACTAATGAAAAACTGTTTTTT	CASSQGTGQTNEKLFF
15	TRBJ2-1	.	TRBV6-5	TRBD2	TGTGCCAGCAGCCGGGGGGGGCACTCCTACAATGAGCAGTTCTTC	CASSRGGHSYNEQFF
16	TRBJ2-5	.	TRBV5-1	.	TGCGCCAGCAGCTTGGATTCGGGGTCTGGGGTGGAGACCCAGTACTTC	CASSLDSGSGVETQYF
8	TRBJ1-1	.	TRBV12-5	.	TGTGCTAGGATCCTAATATTCTTT	CARILIFF
15	TRBJ2-1	.	TRBV4-1	TRBD2	TGCGCCAGCAAGTGGGATGGACTAGCTGGCAATGAGCAGTTCTTC	CASKWDGLAGNEQFF
16	TRBJ1-2	.	TRBV5-6	.	TGTGCCAGCACCACTTGGGGGGACAAGGCGAGTTATGGCTACACCTTC	CASTTWGDKASYGYTF
14	TRBJ2-3	once	TRBV14	.	TGTGCCAGCAGCTACCGACAGGCCAAAGATACGCAGTATTTT	CASSYRQAKDTQYF
17	TRBJ1-6	.	TRBV5-1	TRBD1	TGCGCCAGCAGCTTGGAACGGACAGGGGGATATAATTCACCCCTCCACTTT	CASSLERTGGYNSPLHF
15	TRBJ2-3	.	TRBV14	TRBD2	TGTGCCAGCAGCCAGGGTCGGCTAGCGGCAGATACGCAGTATTTT	CASSQGRLAADTQYF
13	TRBJ2-7	.	TRBV7-2	TRBD1	TGTGCCAGCAGCCTAGGACAGGGTGGGGAGCAGTACTTC	CASSLGQGGEQYF